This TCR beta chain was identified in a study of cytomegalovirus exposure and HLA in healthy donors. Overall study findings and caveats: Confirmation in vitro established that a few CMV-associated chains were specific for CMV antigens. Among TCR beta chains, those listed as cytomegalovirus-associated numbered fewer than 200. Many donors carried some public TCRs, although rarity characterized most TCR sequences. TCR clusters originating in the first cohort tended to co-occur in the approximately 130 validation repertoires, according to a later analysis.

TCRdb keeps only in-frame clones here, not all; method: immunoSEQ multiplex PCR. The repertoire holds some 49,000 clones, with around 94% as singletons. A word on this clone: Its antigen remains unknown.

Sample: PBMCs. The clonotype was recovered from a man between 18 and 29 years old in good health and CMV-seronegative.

As DNA, the CDR3 is TGTGCCAGTAGCCAGACAGTGAACACTGAAGCTTTCTTT. It translates to CASSQTVNTEAFF. The gene calls are TRBV19 and TRBJ1-1; TRBD1 is a possible D gene (5 bases). Trimming removed 6 bases from V and 0 bases from J, with 8 bases in between. The CDR3 runs 13 residues. Germline values: CDR1 LNHDA, CDR2 SQIVND (reference sequence). The entire variable domain, with the rest obtained from reference TRBV19 and TRBJ1-1, is as follows: DGGITQSPKYLFRKEGQNVTLSCEQNLNHDAMYWYRQDPGQGLRLIYYSQIVNDFQKGDIAEGYSVSREKKESFPLTVTSAQKNPTAFYLCASSQTVNTEAFFGQGTRLTVV.